These 26 T cell receptor beta chains came from one sample sequenced in a study of OX40 agonist ivuxolimab in advanced cancers. Data came from immunoSEQ multiplex PCR; TCRdb stores just in-frame clones and leaves some out. The sample shows 65,000 to 75,000 clones, about nine tenths of them seen only once. Sample: CD4+ or CD8+ T cells sorted from blood, taken in a trial of the OX40 agonist ivuxolimab. Receptors originate from an adult with an advanced solid tumor such as melanoma, head and neck, liver or kidney cancer.

The gene calls are TRBV29-1 and TRBJ1-1; D is ambiguous. The V end was cut by 7 bases, the J end by 7 bases, with 13 bases between. CDR1 SQVTM and CDR2 ANQGSEA come from the germline V gene. CDR3 length: 11 residues. CDR3 sequence (DNA): TGCAGCGCCCTCCGGGGTATTGAAGCTTTCTTT. Protein product: CSALRGIEAFF.

This chain links TRBV6-1 with TRBJ1-2, with 9 bases matching TRBD1. CDR1 MNHNS and CDR2 SASEGT come from the germline V gene. With V trimmed by 6 bases and J by 5 bases, 4 bases remained unmatched. The CDR3 spans 13 residues. CDR3 protein: CASSKDRGYGYTF. The CDR3 region has the DNA TGTGCCAGCAGCAAGGACAGGGGATATGGCTACACCTTC.

The chain is built from TRBV6-1 and TRBJ1-6; 9 bases are a match to TRBD1. V trimming: 7 bases; J trimming: 8 bases; junction bases outside the gene matches: 3. Germline CDR1 is MNHNS and CDR2 is SASEGT. The CDR3 extends over 13 amino acids. The DNA for the CDR3 is TGTGCCAGCACCGGGACAGGGTATTCACCCCTCCACTTT. This encodes CASTGTGYSPLHF.

CDR3 coding DNA: TGCGCCAGCAGCTTGGCAGGGCCTGCCACAGATACGCAGTATTTT. This codes for CASSLAGPATDTQYF. V is TRBV5-1 and J is TRBJ2-3, with a weak D call TRBD1 (5 bases). This CDR3 is 15 amino acids long. V lost 0 bases, J lost 2 bases, and 10 bases lay in between. Germline CDR1 SGHRS, CDR2 YFSETQ.

This chain uses TRBV6-6 with TRBJ2-7, with D unresolved. V lost 2 bases, J lost 3 bases, and 8 bases lay in between. The CDR3 consists of 13 residues. The germline V gene encodes CDR1 MNHNY and CDR2 SVGAGI (reference sequence). The CDR3 DNA follows: TGTGCCAGCAGTTACGCCGACAACTACGAGCAGTACTTC. Translated: CASSYADNYEQYF.

The chain uses TRBV11-2 and TRBJ1-3; D not resolved. The V gene's germline CDR1 is SGHAT and CDR2 FQNNGV. With 0 bases removed from V and 1 base from J, the gap between germline ends came to 1 base. This CDR3 comprises 13 residues. The CDR3 DNA sequence: TGTGCCAGCAGCTTAGAATCTGGAAACACCATATATTTT. Its translation: CASSLESGNTIYF.

This clone was picked up one time. The rearrangement uses TRBV5-1 and TRBJ1-1, with TRBD1 identical over 7 bases. V was pared by 4 bases and J by 0 bases, with 6 bases of the junction left unmatched. The CDR3 runs to 15 residues. Per germline, CDR1 SGHRS and CDR2 YFSETQ. The CDR3 DNA reads TGCGCCAGCAGCCCGTGGGGACAGATGAACACTGAAGCTTTCTTT. Its protein product is CASSPWGQMNTEAFF.

V usage is TRBV5-1 and J usage is TRBJ2-1; D is ambiguous. CDR1 and CDR2 from the germline V gene are SGHRS and YFSETQ. The CDR3 is 11 amino acids. Between the trimmed V and J ends, which lost 2 bases and 6 bases, there was a span of 3 bases. The CDR3 sequence is CASSLSNEQFF. The DNA of the CDR3 is TGCGCCAGCAGCTTAAGCAATGAGCAGTTCTTC. Full variable domain (rest looked up from reference TRBV5-1 and TRBJ2-1): KAGVTQTPRYLIKTRGQQVTLSCSPISGHRSVSWYQQTPGQGLQFLFEYFSETQRNKGNFPGRFSGRQFSNSRSEMNVSTLELGDSALYLCASSLSNEQFFGPGTRLTVL.

V is TRBV28 and J is TRBJ1-6; TRBD1 aligns across 7 bases. The trim removed 4 bases at V and 7 bases at J, leaving 10 bases unmatched. Germline CDR1 and CDR2: MDHEN and SYDVKM. This CDR3 region has 16 residues. CDR3 sequence: CASSSGEGARNSPLHF. DNA for the CDR3: TGTGCCAGCAGTTCTGGAGAGGGGGCGAGGAATTCACCCCTCCACTTT.

The rearrangement joins TRBV6-6 to TRBJ1-4, with 10 nucleotides matching TRBD1. J gave up 10 bases and V 6 bases, and 11 bases lay outside the gene matches. This CDR3 region has 15 residues. CDR1 and CDR2 (germline): MNHNY, SVGAGI (reference sequence). In nucleotides, the CDR3 is TGTGCCAGCAGGATAACCGGGACAGGGGATGGAAAACTGTTTTTT. It codes for CASRITGTGDGKLFF.

The rearrangement joins TRBV6-5 to TRBJ1-3; 9 bases match TRBD1. This CDR3 is built from 15 residues. Germline trimming cut 7 bases from V and 2 bases from J; bases unmatched to any gene: 6. The germline gives CDR1 MNHEY, CDR2 SVGAGI. CDR3 DNA: TGTGCCAGCACCTCTACAGGGGGCACTGGAAACACCATATATTTT. Translated, it gives CASTSTGGTGNTIYF.

The chain combines TRBV7-9 with TRBJ1-2; D is possibly TRBD1 (5 bases). This CDR3 spans 12 amino acids. Germline assignment: CDR1 SEHNR and CDR2 FQNEAQ (reference sequence). Trimming took 5 bases from V and 8 from J, leaving 12 bases between them. CDR3 sequence: CASSPPQGGYTF. Written as DNA, the CDR3 is TGTGCCAGCAGCCCCCCGCAGGGAGGCTACACCTTC.

This clone showed up just once. This chain connects TRBV29-1 to TRBJ2-1, with a weak D call TRBD1 (5 bases). This CDR3 has 13 residues. Looked up from germline, CDR1 is SQVTM and CDR2 is ANQGSEA. V was shortened by 4 bases and J by 1 base, with 8 bases between the two germline ends. The DNA for the CDR3 is TGCAGCGTTGTGGCAGGGTCCTACAATGAGCAGTTCTTC. Translated, it gives CSVVAGSYNEQFF.

The gene calls are TRBV7-9 and TRBJ1-1, with D unclear. The CDR3 runs 13 residues. The V gene's germline CDR1 is SEHNR and CDR2 FQNEAQ (reference sequence). V dropped 5 bases and J dropped 1 base, with 8 bases sitting between them. The CDR3 DNA reads as TGTGCCAGCAGCCTCCAGACGAACACTGAAGCTTTCTTT. Translating it yields CASSLQTNTEAFF. Based on the CDR3 plus reference TRBV7-9 and TRBJ1-1, the full variable domain is DTGVSQNPRHKITKRGQNVTFRCDPISEHNRLYWYRQTLGQGPEFLTYFQNEAQLEKSRLLSDRFSAERPKGSFSTLEIQRTEQGDSAMYLCASSLQTNTEAFFGQGTRLTVV.

The chain combines TRBV29-1 with TRBJ1-1, with D maybe TRBD1 (5 bases). V was clipped by 7 bases and J by 0 bases, with 15 bases between them. Germline V gene sequence: CDR1 SQVTM, CDR2 ANQGSEA. This CDR3 region has 14 residues. CDR3 residues: CSAITGTVNTEAFF. For the CDR3, the DNA is TGCAGCGCCATTACCGGGACGGTGAACACTGAAGCTTTCTTT.

The V call is TRBV7-8, the J call TRBJ2-7, with 8 nucleotides matching TRBD1. J lost 1 base, V lost 5 bases, and 10 bases had no gene match. CDR3 length: 16 residues. Per germline, CDR1 SGHVS and CDR2 FQNEAQ. CDR3 coding DNA: TGTGCCAGCAGCCGAAAGTCCGGGACAGGTTCCTACGAGCAGTACTTC. Encoded protein: CASSRKSGTGSYEQYF. Variable domain in full (rest from reference TRBV7-8 and TRBJ2-7): GAGVSQSPRYKVAKRGQDVALRCDPISGHVSLFWYQQALGQGPEFLTYFQNEAQLDKSGLPSDRFFAERPEGSVSTLKIQRTQQEDSAVYLCASSRKSGTGSYEQYFGPGTRLTVT.

The V and J genes are TRBV28 and TRBJ2-7; D not certain. The CDR3 is made up of 14 amino acids. Germline loops: CDR1 MDHEN, CDR2 SYDVKM. The V end lost 3 bases, the J end lost 2 bases, and 11 bases lay between the germline ends. The CDR3: CASSFPGQAYEQYF. The CDR3 region has the DNA TGTGCCAGCAGTTTCCCCGGGCAGGCCTACGAGCAGTACTTC.

The V call is TRBV6-6, the J call TRBJ2-5; the D gene could be TRBD1 or TRBD2 (6 bases each). V shed 5 bases and J shed 5 bases, with 12 bases lying between them. This CDR3 region has 13 residues. Per the germline V gene, CDR1 is MNHNY and CDR2 is SVGAGI (reference sequence). Here the CDR3 reads CASSKGGRETQYF. The CDR3 nucleotides are TGTGCCAGCAGTAAGGGGGGCCGGGAGACCCAGTACTTC.

The CDR3 DNA is TGCGCCAGCAGCTTGGAATTTGGTCTGAGCGTGGGTGGCTACACCTTC. Translated: CASSLEFGLSVGGYTF. The V call is TRBV5-1, the J call TRBJ1-2, with no clear D. V lost 0 bases, J lost 7 bases, and 19 bases lay in between. Germline V gene lookup returns CDR1 SGHRS and CDR2 YFSETQ. CDR3 length: 16 amino acids.

A remark on this clone: This clone may be a read error of a much larger clone one base away. The CDR3 region has the DNA TGTGCCAGCAGCTATAACTCTGGAAACACCATATATTTT. Protein product: CASSYNSGNTIYF. This chain joins TRBV7-9 and TRBJ1-3, with unresolved D. CDR1 and CDR2 from the germline V gene are SEHNR and FQNEAQ (reference sequence). The CDR3 sequence is 13 residues long. Deletions cut 4 bases from V and 0 bases from J, with 4 bases between.

V gene TRBV5-1 combines with J gene TRBJ2-1; TRBD1 aligns across 8 bases. The length of the CDR3 is 17 residues. Germline CDR1 and CDR2: SGHRS and YFSETQ. Trimming at V came to 4 bases and at J to 8 bases, leaving 17 bases not matched to a gene. CDR3 DNA sequence: TGCGCCAGCAGCCGTGGACAGGGAATAACTGGTGACGATGAGCAGTTCTTC. It yields the protein CASSRGQGITGDDEQFF.

The V and J genes are TRBV5-1 and TRBJ2-7; possibly TRBD1 for D (5 bases). The CDR3 length is 14 residues. With 4 bases removed from V and 6 bases from J, the gap between germline ends came to 17 bases. The germline gives CDR1 SGHRS, CDR2 YFSETQ. This CDR3 is CASSRTSSNGEQYF. DNA for the CDR3: TGCGCCAGCAGCAGGACATCATCAAACGGCGAGCAGTACTTC. The variable domain in full, completed from reference TRBV5-1 and TRBJ2-7, reads KAGVTQTPRYLIKTRGQQVTLSCSPISGHRSVSWYQQTPGQGLQFLFEYFSETQRNKGNFPGRFSGRQFSNSRSEMNVSTLELGDSALYLCASSRTSSNGEQYFGPGTRLTVT.

The J gene is TRBJ2-5, the V gene TRBV7-2; D unresolved. The germline gives CDR1 SGHTA, CDR2 FQGNSA. This CDR3 is built from 12 residues. Trimming took off 5 bases at V and 4 bases at J, with 8 bases between the two ends. CDR3 in amino acids: CASSLQLETQYF. The CDR3 DNA reads TGTGCCAGCAGCCTCCAATTAGAGACCCAGTACTTC.

The genes are TRBV5-1 and TRBJ1-1; D is perhaps TRBD1 (6 bases). Per the germline V gene, CDR1 is SGHRS and CDR2 is YFSETQ. The CDR3 totals 13 residues. Trimming removed 4 bases at V and 0 bases at J, with 7 bases between. The CDR3 bases are TGCGCCAGCAGCCAGGGGATGAACACTGAAGCTTTCTTT. This gives the protein CASSQGMNTEAFF.

This sequence joins TRBV28 and TRBJ2-3; D assignment may be TRBD1 or TRBD2 (5 bases each). This CDR3 has 15 residues. Germline CDR1 and CDR2: MDHEN and SYDVKM. Trimming removed 2 bases at V and 2 bases at J, with 11 bases between. CDR3 DNA sequence: TGTGCCAGCAGTTTAGGGGGTTCCTCCACAGATACGCAGTATTTT. Its translation is CASSLGGSSTDTQYF.

This clone was picked up one time. The chain couples TRBV30 to TRBJ2-1; no reliable D call. The CDR3 spans 14 residues. V lost 3 bases and J lost 3, with 12 bases in between. CDR1 is GTSNPN, CDR2 SVGIG, per germline (reference sequence). CDR3 region: CAWSLGSGYNEQFF. The CDR3 DNA is TGTGCCTGGAGCCTAGGTTCCGGCTACAATGAGCAGTTCTTC.